The clone carrying this T cell receptor (beta chain) appeared a few times. The data were obtained in a study of shared clonotypes between healthy human individuals. As for the study in general: Three CD4 naive, three CD4 memory, two CD8 naive and one CD8 memory plate were used per donor.

Donors included only healthy HIV-negative adults lacking recent acute infections or vaccinations. Germline V CDR1 and CDR2: MDHEN, SYDVKM. V trimming: 3 bases; J trimming: 4 bases; junction bases outside the gene matches: 2. This CDR3 has 13 amino acids. Here immunoSEQ multiplex PCR was the method, and the copy in TCRdb shows in-frame clones only, minus some. The top ten clones hold roughly 24% of a sample with over 95,000 clones, 68% of them seen once. The chain employs TRBV28 and TRBJ2-5; 7 bases are shared with TRBD1. This TCR was sampled from a woman in her 30s in good health. The material sequenced was memory CD8+ T cells sorted from blood. The subset denotes: CD45RO+ cells pooled with CCR7-negative TemRA cells. Here the CDR3 DNA reads TGTGCCAGCAGTTTCTCAGGGGGAGAGACCCAGTACTTC. Translating it yields CASSFSGGETQYF.